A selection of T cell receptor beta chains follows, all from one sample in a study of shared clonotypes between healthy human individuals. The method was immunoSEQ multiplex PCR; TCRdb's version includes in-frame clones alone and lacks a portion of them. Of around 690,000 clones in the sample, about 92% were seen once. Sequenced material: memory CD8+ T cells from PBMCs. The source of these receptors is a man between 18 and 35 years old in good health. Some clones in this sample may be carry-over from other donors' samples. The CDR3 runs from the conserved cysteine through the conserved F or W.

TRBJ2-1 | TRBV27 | CASSYQTGSRPFF
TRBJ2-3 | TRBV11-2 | CASSLTGNWADTQYF
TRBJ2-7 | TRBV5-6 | CASSFPGQGNEQYF
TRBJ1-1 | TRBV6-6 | CASSYGAGGIAEAFF
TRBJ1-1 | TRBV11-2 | CASSSKGQDRTEAFF
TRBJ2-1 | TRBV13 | CASSLGRSYNEQFF
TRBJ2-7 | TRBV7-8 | CASSPRARGSYEQYF
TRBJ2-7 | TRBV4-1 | CASSPREGPYEQYF
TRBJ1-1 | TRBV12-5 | CASAWEGTEAFF
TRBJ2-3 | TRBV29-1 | CSVVGAIQEPTDTQYF
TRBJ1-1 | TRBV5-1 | CASSGVRGNTEAFF
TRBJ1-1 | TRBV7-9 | CASSLGEVLNTEAFF
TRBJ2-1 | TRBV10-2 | CASSAGLNEQFF
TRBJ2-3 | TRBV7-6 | CASSLAFAGESNTQYF
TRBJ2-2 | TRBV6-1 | CASGYRQGTGELFF
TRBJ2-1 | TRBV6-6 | CASSYLGQGQIEQFF
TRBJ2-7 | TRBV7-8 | CASSFRDPTYEQYF
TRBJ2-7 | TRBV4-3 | CASSPLLGPYEQYF
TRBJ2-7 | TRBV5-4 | CASSFGTLREQYF
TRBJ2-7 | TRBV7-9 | CASSFVRVGYEQYF
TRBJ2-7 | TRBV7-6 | CASSARDFSYEQYF
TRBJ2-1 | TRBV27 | CASSGRGGNEQFF
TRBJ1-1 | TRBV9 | CASSPGSPMNTEAFF
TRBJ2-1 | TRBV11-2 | CASSQGGLLNNEQFF
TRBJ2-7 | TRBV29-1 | CSVEDDRGYEQYF
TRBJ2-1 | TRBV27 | CASSRGGRGSYNEQFF
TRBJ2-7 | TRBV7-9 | CASSFGTGREQYF
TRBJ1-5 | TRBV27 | CASSPGQGSRNQPQHF
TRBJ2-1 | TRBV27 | CASSHRDGYNEQFF
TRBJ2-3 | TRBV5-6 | CASSPKTGEALGTQYF
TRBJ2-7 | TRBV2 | CASSLDYNVAYEQYF
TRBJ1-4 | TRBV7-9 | CASSLGLGQPNEKLFF
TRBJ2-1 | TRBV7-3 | CASSSVGLAGEQFF
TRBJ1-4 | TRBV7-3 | CASSLMDGDEKLFF
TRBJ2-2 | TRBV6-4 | CASSPTSVGELFF
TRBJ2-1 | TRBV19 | CASSRSGDNEQFF
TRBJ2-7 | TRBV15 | CATSKQGTSGGYEQYF
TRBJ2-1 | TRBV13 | CASSFFPGKLYNEQFF
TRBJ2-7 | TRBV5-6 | CASSLWGTEEYEQYF
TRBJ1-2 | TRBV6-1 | CASREWQGGNYGYTF
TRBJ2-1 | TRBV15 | CATSREGGREYEQFF
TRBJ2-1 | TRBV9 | CASSVGVIYNEQFF
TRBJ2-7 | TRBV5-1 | CASSFPDRGRIDEQYF
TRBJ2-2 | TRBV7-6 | CASSFKVALRGTGELFF
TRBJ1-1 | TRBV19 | CASNLGGRAEAFF
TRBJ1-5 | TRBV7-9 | CASSSGQEAQHF
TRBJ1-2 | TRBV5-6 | CASSQMTGDYGYTF